The 20 T cell receptor beta chains below were found in one sample sequenced in a study of T cells in Graves' hyperthyroidism and ophthalmopathy (dated by TCRdb to between 2017 and 2020). Libraries were built with multiplex PCR. The instrument was an Illumina HiSeq 2000. The TCR beta CDR3 regions were amplified from the RNA transcripts. The TCR CDR3 was subjected to a first round of RT-PCR using the HTBI primer set and the Qiagen OneStep RT-PCR kit. The public reads were reprocessed in TCRdb via fastp at Q25 and MiXCR, keeping in-frame beta chains. Every entry covers one CDR3 protein and lists the most common genes and DNA from its rows. The sample includes 660,000 or so distinct CDR3 sequences, with less than 25% observed a single time. Together, the top ten hold about 35% of the sample. Sample: blood. Receptors originate from a man aged 25 to 40 with Graves' ophthalmopathy.

This clonotype has just a few counts. No conserved phenylalanine or tryptophan is present at the end of the CDR3, so a read error is the likely explanation. V usage is TRBV30 and J usage is TRBJ1-5, with D tentatively TRBD1 (5 bases). The CDR3 has 14 amino acids. V shed 4 bases and J shed 12 bases, with 22 bases lying between them. Germline loops: CDR1 GTSNPN, CDR2 SVGIG (reference sequence). The CDR3 protein is CAWNSQTDRSLQHL. DNA of the CDR3: TGTGCCTGGAACTCCCAGACAGACCGTTCGCTCCAGCATCTT.

This clonotype was recorded a few times. The chain recombines TRBV7-9 with TRBJ2-1; 12 bases line up with TRBD2. Per the germline V gene, CDR1 is SEHNR and CDR2 is FQNEAQ (reference sequence). The V and J ends lost 5 bases and 4 bases, in that order; junction bases with no gene match: 6. The CDR3 runs to 16 residues. The CDR3 protein is CASSGQGLAGYNEQFF. The CDR3 bases are TGTGCCAGCAGCGGACAGGGACTAGCGGGTTACAATGAGCAGTTCTTC.

V and J are TRBV15 and TRBJ1-6; D perhaps matches TRBD1 (5 bases). The CDR3 loop spans 17 amino acids. Germline CDR1 reads LNHNV; CDR2 reads YYDKDF (reference sequence). The ends were cut back, 0 bases at V and 6 bases at J, with 15 bases in the middle. In nucleotides, the CDR3 is TGTGCCACCAGCAGAGATCTTGGGACGGTAATTAATTCACCCCTCCACTTT. Its protein product is CATSRDLGTVINSPLHF.

A few counts support this clonotype. The chain has TRBV12-3 or TRBV12-4 and TRBJ2-2; no reliable D call. This CDR3 contains 13 residues. The V end lost 4 bases, the J end lost 6 bases, and 9 bases lay between the germline ends. CDR3 residues: CASSSTISGELFF. CDR3 DNA: TGTGCCAGCAGTTCGACCATCTCCGGGGAGCTGTTTTTT.

The chain is built from TRBV18 and TRBJ2-7; perhaps TRBD1 as D (6 bases). The germline V gene has CDR1 KGHSH and CDR2 LQKENI. The CDR3 consists of 15 residues. V was shortened by 0 bases and J by 6 bases, with 15 bases between the two germline ends. Written as DNA, the CDR3 is TGTGCCAGCTCACCACCGGGGGCTGTGTTGAGCGAGCAGTACTTC. This gives the protein CASSPPGAVLSEQYF.

This clonotype was detected a few times. The chain carries TRBV9 and TRBJ1-3; D perhaps matches TRBD1 (5 bases). Per germline, CDR1 SGDLS and CDR2 YYNGEE. The CDR3 consists of 14 residues. The V gene lost 0 bases and the J gene lost 2 bases, with 6 bases spanning the gap. The CDR3 DNA is TGTGCCAGCAGCGTAGAAGGGGCTGGAAACACCATATATTTT. It codes for CASSVEGAGNTIYF. Looking up the rest from reference TRBV9 and TRBJ1-3 gives the full variable domain: DSGVTQTPKHLITATGQRVTLRCSPRSGDLSVYWYQQSLDQGLQFLIQYYNGEERAKGNILERFSAQQFPDLHSELNLSSLELGDSALYFCASSVEGAGNTIYFGEGSWLTVV.

The V and J genes are TRBV20-1 and TRBJ1-1; TRBD1 aligns across 8 bases. V shed 1 base, J shed 1 base, and the junction held 5 bases outside the gene matches. The CDR3 is 15 amino acids. From germline, CDR1 is DFQATT and CDR2 SNEGSKA (reference sequence). CDR3: CSARVRTGPNTEAFF. The CDR3 nucleotides read TGCAGTGCTAGAGTCAGGACAGGGCCGAACACTGAAGCTTTCTTT.

This clonotype was seen repeatedly, ten times or more. This sequence joins TRBV18 and TRBJ1-1; possible D gene TRBD1, 5 bases. From germline, CDR1 is KGHSH and CDR2 LQKENI. This CDR3 has 14 residues. With 4 bases removed from V and 2 bases from J, the gap between germline ends came to 11 bases. CDR3 protein: CASSQDRANTEAFF. The CDR3, as DNA: TGTGCCAGCTCACAAGACAGAGCCAACACTGAAGCTTTCTTT.

The chain recombines TRBV4-1 with TRBJ1-3; D is unresolved. Trimming removed 2 bases from V and 2 bases from J, with 10 bases in between. The germline V gene has CDR1 MGHRA and CDR2 YSYEKL. This CDR3 region has 15 residues. The CDR3 sequence is CASSQNRETGNTIYF. The CDR3 DNA follows: TGCGCCAGCAGCCAAAACCGGGAAACTGGAAACACCATATATTTT.

This clonotype was seen more than once but under ten times. The rearrangement uses TRBV27 and TRBJ2-3, with 7 bases aligning to TRBD2. J was trimmed by 5 bases and V by 2 bases; bases with no gene match: 7. The CDR3 is 15 amino acids. Per germline, CDR1 MNHEY and CDR2 SMNVEV (reference sequence). This chain's CDR3 is CASSLAGVHGDTQYF. DNA of the CDR3: TGTGCCAGCAGTTTAGCGGGAGTGCATGGAGATACGCAGTATTTT.

There are many counts of this clonotype. V gene TRBV6-1 combines with J gene TRBJ2-7; D is perhaps TRBD2 (5 bases). V gave up 4 bases and J gave up 4 bases, with 14 bases separating them. Germline CDR1 MNHNS, CDR2 SASEGT. The CDR3 is 14 amino acids. The chain's CDR3 is CASSASGYTYEQYF. CDR3 bases: TGTGCCAGCAGTGCCTCGGGATACACGTACGAGCAGTACTTC.

About this clonotype: A much larger clone sits a single nucleotide away, making a read error possible. In this CDR3 the conserved last residue, phenylalanine or tryptophan, is missing, so a read error is likely. V usage is TRBV24-1 and J usage is TRBJ1-2; TRBD1 matches 8 bases. The CDR3 totals 14 residues. V lost 4 bases, J lost 4 bases, and 4 bases stayed unmatched. Germline CDR1 and CDR2: KGHDR and SFDVKD. The DNA of the CDR3 is TGTGCCACCAGTGAAGCCGGGACAGGCTATGGCTACACCTCC. Residues: CATSEAGTGYGYTS.

This clonotype came up many times. The CDR3 here is CASSPRLDYTQYF. CDR3 nucleotide sequence: TGTGCCAGCAGCCCCCGCCTAGACTATACGCAGTATTTT. V and J are TRBV28 and TRBJ2-3, with D hard to call. Germline V gene data show CDR1 as MDHEN and CDR2 as SYDVKM. The CDR3 is 13 residues long. V was shortened by 6 bases and J by 7 bases, with 14 bases between the two germline ends.

This chain uses TRBV6-1 with TRBJ2-6; a possible D gene is TRBD1 (6 bases). The V gene's germline CDR1 is MNHNS and CDR2 SASEGT. This CDR3 comprises 14 residues. The V and J ends lost 6 bases and 4 bases respectively, with 10 bases between them. The CDR3 protein is CASRPGVGANVLTF. Written as DNA, the CDR3 is TGTGCCAGCAGACCAGGGGTAGGGGCCAACGTCCTGACTTTC.

This clonotype showed up many times. This rearrangement joins TRBV28 to TRBJ2-7; either TRBD1 or TRBD2 may fit D (5 bases each). The CDR3 is 14 amino acids. Germline V CDR1 and CDR2: MDHEN, SYDVKM. Trimming removed 5 bases at V and 3 bases at J, with 14 bases between. DNA of the CDR3: TGTGCCAGCAGTCCCAGTACGGGGCTCTACGAGCAGTACTTC. Translated, it gives CASSPSTGLYEQYF.

This chain uses TRBV15 with TRBJ2-1, with 10 nucleotides matching TRBD1. Germline V gene lookup returns CDR1 LNHNV and CDR2 YYDKDF (reference sequence). There are 16 residues in the CDR3. V lost 2 bases to trimming and J lost 4 bases; unmatched junction nucleotides: 5. In nucleotides, the CDR3 is TGTGCCACCAGCAGAAGGGACAGGGGCGTTTACAATGAGCAGTTCTTC. This encodes CATSRRDRGVYNEQFF. Full variable domain (outside the CDR3, taken from reference TRBV15 and TRBJ2-1): DAMVIQNPRYQVTQFGKPVTLSCSQTLNHNVMYWYQQKSSQAPKLLFHYYDKDFNNEADTPDNFQSRRPNTSFCFLDIRSPGLGDTAMYLCATSRRDRGVYNEQFFGPGTRLTVL.

The sample holds many counts of this clonotype. V and J are TRBV3-1 and TRBJ1-5, with D uncertain. This CDR3 is 14 amino acids long. Trimming removed 0 bases at V and 7 bases at J, with 10 bases between. Germline lookup yields CDR1 LGHDT and CDR2 YNNKEL (reference sequence). This CDR3 reads CASSQEMRGQPQHF. CDR3 in DNA: TGTGCCAGCAGCCAAGAAATGCGGGGACAGCCCCAGCATTTT.

This clonotype was detected a few times. J is TRBJ2-5 and V is TRBV28; 9 nucleotides agree with TRBD2. This CDR3 is built from 13 residues. Germline V lookup: CDR1 MDHEN, CDR2 SYDVKM. The ends lost 3 bases at V and 13 bases at J; junction bases unmatched: 9. CDR3 residues: CASSFGLARLRYF. The DNA for the CDR3 is TGTGCCAGCAGTTTCGGACTAGCGCGTTTAAGGTACTTC. The full variable domain, with the rest looked up from reference TRBV28 and TRBJ2-5, is DVKVTQSSRYLVKRTGEKVFLECVQDMDHENMFWYRQDPGLGLRLIYFSYDVKMKEKGDIPEGYSVSREKKERFSLILESASTNQTSMYLCASSFGLARLRYFGPGTRLLVL.

This clonotype has only a few counts. V is TRBV20-1 and J is TRBJ2-7; D remains ambiguous. V lost 6 bases and J lost 3, with 9 bases in between. CDR3 length equals 11 residues. Germline V gives CDR1 DFQATT, CDR2 SNEGSKA (reference sequence). The CDR3 region has the DNA TGCAGTGCGCCTCGGAACTACGAGCAGTACTTC. Its protein is CSAPRNYEQYF.

This clonotype occurred a few times. V gene TRBV7-9 combines with J gene TRBJ2-1; 8 bases fit TRBD2. This CDR3 region has 15 residues. Germline V gene lookup returns CDR1 SEHNR and CDR2 FQNEAQ (reference sequence). Germline trimming cut 7 bases from V and 2 bases from J; bases unmatched to any gene: 7. CDR3 residues: CASISRTSPYNEQFF. The CDR3 DNA reads as TGTGCCAGCATCTCAAGGACTAGCCCCTACAATGAGCAGTTCTTC. The full variable domain, with the rest looked up from reference TRBV7-9 and TRBJ2-1, is DTGVSQNPRHKITKRGQNVTFRCDPISEHNRLYWYRQTLGQGPEFLTYFQNEAQLEKSRLLSDRFSAERPKGSFSTLEIQRTEQGDSAMYLCASISRTSPYNEQFFGPGTRLTVL.